The subject of this entry is one T cell receptor beta chain. This sample was taken from a study of T-cell memory formation after mild COVID-19. A 5'RACE reaction primed in the constant segment made cDNA libraries of TCR alpha and TCR beta, and these carried sample barcodes and UMIs. One entry per CDR3 protein, called by TCRdb with MiXCR from the 5' RACE reads. The sample lists fewer than 250,000 distinct CDR3 sequences, about 10% occurring once. Trimming cost V 5 bases and J 1 base, with 14 bases left between them. The CDR3 consists of 16 residues. The germline CDR1 and CDR2 sequences are SGHVS and FQNEAQ.

The gene calls are TRBV7-8 and TRBJ2-2; possible D gene TRBD1, 6 bases. The sequenced material came from PBMCs or a T cell subset sorted from them (not recorded which). This TCR came from a young man who had mild COVID-19 (a few samples of this study predate the infection). Cell type and time point are not known. The CDR3 loop is CASSRRQARNTGELFF. The CDR3 nucleotides are TGTGCCAGCAGCAGACGACAGGCGAGGAACACCGGGGAGCTGTTTTTT.